The 18 T cell receptor beta chains below were found in one sample sequenced in a study of blood T cell repertoires in COVID-19. Measured with immunoSEQ multiplex PCR; TCRdb has only the in-frame clones, and not every one. The sample has around 250,000 clones; around nine tenths are singletons. What was sequenced was PBMCs or T cells enriched from blood (not recorded which). All receptors derive from a woman in her forties or fifties who had recovered from COVID-19.

The V and J genes are TRBV10-1 and TRBJ1-5, with D unresolved. Trimming removed 2 bases at V and 7 bases at J, with 9 bases between. Germline CDR1 WNHNN, CDR2 SYGVQD (reference sequence). CDR3 size: 13 residues. CDR3 protein: CASSENSQQPQHF. In nucleotides, the CDR3 is TGCGCCAGCAGTGAGAATTCTCAGCAGCCCCAGCATTTT.

This clone has more than one count but fewer than ten. This chain uses TRBV5-1 with TRBJ2-7; 10 nucleotides line up with TRBD2. V lost 4 bases and J lost 4; bases outside the gene matches: 8. The V gene's germline CDR1 is SGHRS and CDR2 YFSETQ. The CDR3 has 15 residues. The CDR3 nucleotides read TGCGCCAGCAGCATCCTAGCGGGAGAAATGTACGAGCAGTACTTC. Translated: CASSILAGEMYEQYF.

The V gene is TRBV18, the J gene TRBJ2-3; D is unclear. Trimming removed 0 bases at V and 0 bases at J, with 4 bases between. Germline V gene sequence: CDR1 KGHSH, CDR2 LQKENI. The CDR3 runs to 14 residues. CDR3 DNA sequence: TGTGCCAGCTCACCACCGGCTAGCACAGATACGCAGTATTTT. It specifies CASSPPASTDTQYF.

The chain couples TRBV28 to TRBJ2-7, with 9 bases identical to TRBD1. V lost 6 bases, J lost 3 bases, and 9 bases stayed unmatched. The CDR3 covers 15 residues. Germline V gene lookup returns CDR1 MDHEN and CDR2 SYDVKM. CDR3 nucleotide sequence: TGTGCCAGCAGCCAGGGACAGGGACTTCTCTACGAGCAGTACTTC. Translated: CASSQGQGLLYEQYF. Looking up the rest from reference TRBV28 and TRBJ2-7 gives the full variable domain: DVKVTQSSRYLVKRTGEKVFLECVQDMDHENMFWYRQDPGLGLRLIYFSYDVKMKEKGDIPEGYSVSREKKERFSLILESASTNQTSMYLCASSQGQGLLYEQYFGPGTRLTVT.

This CDR3 is CASSEADLDGELFF. CDR3 coding DNA: TGTGCCAGCAGTGAAGCGGACTTGGACGGGGAGCTGTTTTTT. The chain couples TRBV2 to TRBJ2-2; the D gene is possibly TRBD2 (5 bases). Trimming stripped 0 bases from V and 7 bases from J, with 9 bases between. Germline CDR1 is SNHLY and CDR2 is FYNNEI. The CDR3 is made up of 14 amino acids.

This chain joins TRBV2 and TRBJ2-7; TRBD2 might be the D (6 bases). CDR1 and CDR2 from the germline V gene are SNHLY and FYNNEI. CDR3 size: 14 residues. V was cut by 3 bases and J by 3 bases, with 12 bases left in between. The chain's CDR3 is CASSDQGAGYEQYF. CDR3 DNA: TGTGCCAGCAGTGACCAGGGAGCGGGCTACGAGCAGTACTTC. Full variable domain (missing parts from reference TRBV2 and TRBJ2-7): EPEVTQTPSHQVTQMGQEVILRCVPISNHLYFYWYRQILGQKVEFLVSFYNNEISEKSEIFDDQFSVERPDGSNFTLKIRSTKLEDSAMYFCASSDQGAGYEQYFGPGTRLTVT.

A few counts support this clone. This chain connects TRBV24-1 to TRBJ2-1, with 7 nucleotides matching TRBD2. The CDR3 totals 16 residues. Germline trimming cut 3 bases from V and 6 bases from J; bases unmatched to any gene: 10. Germline-derived CDR1 and CDR2 are KGHDR and SFDVKD. CDR3 bases: TGTGCCACCAGTGATGGGGGGGGGTCTGGGTCCAATGAGCAGTTCTTC. Protein product: CATSDGGGSGSNEQFF.

This chain uses TRBV18 with TRBJ1-2; 9 positions match TRBD1. This CDR3 has 17 residues. With 2 bases clipped from V and 2 bases from J, the junction kept 9 bases outside the gene matches. The germline gives CDR1 KGHSH, CDR2 LQKENI. Here the CDR3 DNA reads TGTGCCAGCTCACCATTTAGGGACAGGGAATCCAACTATGGCTACACCTTC. Translated: CASSPFRDRESNYGYTF.

This clone was picked up one time. The V call is TRBV28, the J call TRBJ1-2, with 7 nucleotides matching TRBD1. This CDR3 comprises 14 residues. Germline assignment: CDR1 MDHEN and CDR2 SYDVKM. The junction had 11 bases not matched to a gene; V was cut back by 5 bases and J by 8 bases. CDR3 nucleotide sequence: TGTGCCAGCAGTCCCAAATTCAGGGGGAACGGCTACACCTTC. Protein: CASSPKFRGNGYTF.

The V and J genes are TRBV6-5 and TRBJ1-1, with 9 bases lining up with TRBD1. J lost 6 bases, V lost 6 bases, and 8 bases had no gene match. This CDR3 has 14 residues. Germline V CDR1 and CDR2: MNHEY, SVGAGI. The CDR3 reads CASRRPGQGAEAFF. DNA for the CDR3: TGTGCCAGCAGAAGACCGGGACAGGGCGCTGAAGCTTTCTTT.

Only one count was recorded for this clone. In nucleotides, the CDR3 is TGTGCCAGCTCCGGGACTAGCGGGAGTGGGTACAATGAGCAGTTCTTC. Translation gives CASSGTSGSGYNEQFF. This chain connects TRBV18 to TRBJ2-1; 14 bases align to TRBD2. With 6 bases clipped from V and 4 bases from J, the junction kept 5 bases outside the gene matches. CDR1 and CDR2 from the germline V gene are KGHSH and LQKENI. The CDR3 has 16 amino acids.

The chain couples TRBV5-1 to TRBJ2-1, with a tentative D call TRBD1 (6 bases). The germline V gene has CDR1 SGHRS and CDR2 YFSETQ. The CDR3 runs 14 residues. V lost 2 bases to trimming and J lost 4 bases, with 10 bases between them. The CDR3 protein is CASSFRGNYNEQFF. CDR3 DNA sequence: TGCGCCAGCAGCTTCAGGGGCAATTACAATGAGCAGTTCTTC. The complete variable domain, with remaining parts taken from reference TRBV5-1 and TRBJ2-1, reads KAGVTQTPRYLIKTRGQQVTLSCSPISGHRSVSWYQQTPGQGLQFLFEYFSETQRNKGNFPGRFSGRQFSNSRSEMNVSTLELGDSALYLCASSFRGNYNEQFFGPGTRLTVL.

The chain links TRBV3-1 (or the pseudogene TRBV3-2) to TRBJ1-4, with D tentatively TRBD1 (6 bases). Germline values: CDR1 LGHDT, CDR2 YNNKEL (reference sequence). CDR3 length equals 14 residues. V was clipped by 4 bases and J by 5 bases, with 11 bases between them. The CDR3: CASSRTGKNEKLFF. CDR3 bases: TGTGCCAGCAGCCGAACAGGGAAGAATGAAAAACTGTTTTTT.

The V gene is TRBV6-2 or TRBV6-3, the J gene TRBJ2-5; 9 bases fit TRBD1. Germline-derived CDR1 and CDR2 are MNHEY and SVGEGT. The CDR3 is 18 amino acids. Losses at the gene ends were 6 bases for V and 7 bases for J; bases not matched to a gene: 21. DNA of the CDR3: TGTGCCAGCAGCCCCATAATCGGGACCGGGACAGGGTCAGTGACCCAGTACTTC. Translation gives CASSPIIGTGTGSVTQYF.

This rearrangement joins TRBV28 to TRBJ1-5; the D is unclear. The CDR3 loop spans 14 amino acids. V gave up 6 bases and J gave up 6 bases, with 15 bases separating them. Germline V gene data show CDR1 as MDHEN and CDR2 as SYDVKM. The CDR3 DNA follows: TGTGCCAGCAGCCCGCCCCACAGTAGTCAGCCCCAGCATTTT. As protein: CASSPPHSSQPQHF.

In this sample, this clone turned up once. This sequence joins TRBV9 and TRBJ2-2; TRBD2 might be the D (5 bases). The CDR3 consists of 18 residues. Germline V lookup: CDR1 SGDLS, CDR2 YYNGEE. V lost 6 bases and J lost 0, with 21 bases in between. This CDR3 reads CASNIGGQENTNTGELFF. The CDR3 DNA reads as TGTGCCAGCAATATTGGAGGCCAAGAAAACACGAACACCGGGGAGCTGTTTTTT.

This clone was seen a few times. The chain combines TRBV6-5 with TRBJ2-3, with 9 bases that match TRBD2. Germline lookup yields CDR1 MNHEY and CDR2 SVGAGI. The CDR3 extends over 15 amino acids. Unmatched junction bases numbered 3, after V lost 0 bases and J lost 5 bases. CDR3: CASSYSSGSVDTQYF. The CDR3, as DNA: TGTGCCAGCAGTTACTCTAGCGGGAGTGTAGATACGCAGTATTTT.

The rearrangement links TRBV19 to TRBJ2-2; possible D gene TRBD2, 6 bases. Looked up from germline, CDR1 is LNHDA and CDR2 is SQIVND (reference sequence). The CDR3 length is 17 residues. Between the trimmed V and J ends, which lost 2 bases and 0 bases, there was a span of 13 bases. The CDR3 DNA follows: TGTGCCAGTAGTATACTTTTCGGGGGAACGAACACCGGGGAGCTGTTTTTT. The encoded protein is CASSILFGGTNTGELFF.